This T cell receptor beta chain is from a study of blood T cell repertoires in COVID-19 (dated by TCRdb to 2020 to 2022). Describing the broader study: Samples covering the acute and convalescent phases of COVID-19 were provided by collaborators in the United States, Italy and Spain. The dataset comprised deeply sampled blood TCRbeta repertoires from subjects exposed to, actively infected with, or recovered from COVID-19. A de-identified subject ID, COVID-19 status, age in years and sex were almost always included in the sample metadata. Samples came from the ongoing ImmuneRACE study (first 160 participants) plus 1,254 subjects from 6 global collaborators. Where HLA class I and class II types were available, the types were taken from metadata supplied by the sample provider, not from assay-based typing. The prospective study material was composed of cDNA or gDNA derived from T cells, B-cell-depleted T cells, or PBMCs. The repertoires were released in a freely available public database meant as a resource for research on the immune response to SARS-CoV-2.

A remark on this clone: Its specific antigen is unknown. No much larger clone is present one base from it, and per-base qualities are unavailable.

Collaborating institutions collected whole blood in K2EDTA tubes following their own protocols. For TCRbeta analysis, collaborators shipped samples in one of three forms: frozen whole blood, isolated PBMCs, or DNA extracted from either of those sample types. TCRbeta CDR3 regions were amplified from genomic DNA using the immunoSEQ Assay, a bias-controlled multiplex PCR. Per the source publication's procedure: Nucleated cell counts per sample were estimated from amplification of reference gene primers within the assay. Sequence reads were collapsed and filtered to measure the absolute abundance of every unique TCRbeta CDR3 rearrangement. Productive Simpson clonality was computed per sample as the square root of Simpson's diversity index over productive rearrangements. Held by TCRdb, this immuneACCESS table contains in-frame sequences only and omits some clones. Under half of the omission traces to an unresolved V gene where checked; the cause of the rest is unknown. D and trimming come from the DNA, and the V and J calls and clone size come from that table. The sample table records some 160,000 clones; roughly 74% of these occur just once. Jointly, the top ten make up roughly 13% of the sample.

Sequences LNHNV (CDR1) and YYDKDF (CDR2) are obtained from the germline V gene (reference sequence). From cysteine to phenylalanine, the CDR3 is 17 amino acids long. Only CDR3 DNA is held: 51 bases, read in frame from base 1. At the junction V is shortened by 1 base and J by 7 bases, with 23 bases in between. Broader findings and caveats from the paper: The quantity of clinical and demographic metadata differed by source and by participant and was supplied without curation.

The clonotype comes from a woman at least 80 years old with acute or convalescent COVID-19. Specimen: peripheral blood. The rearrangement joined TRBV15 to TRBJ2-7; TRBD2 might be the D gene, on 5 matching bases. The CDR3 region reads CATSRAGEQLFLREQYF. The nucleotide sequence is TGTGCCACCAGCAGAGCCGGGGAGCAACTTTTCCTACGAGAGCAGTACTTC.